These 28 T cell receptor beta chains share one sample of origin, sequenced in a study of CD8+CD57+ T cells in acquired aplastic anemia. The template used for profiling TCR beta VDJ and CDR3 was genomic DNA. Via MiXCR, TCRdb re-called the reads, giving one row per CDR3 protein. The sample yields about 180,000 distinct CDR3 sequences, more than 60% seen once. Whoever was chosen for sequencing had shown CD8+CD57+ cell expansion by flow cytometry. The sequenced material came from sorted CD4+, CD8+, or CD8+CD57+ T cells (not recorded which) from PBMCs. Receptor source: a human donor with aplastic anemia.

The chain carries TRBV20-1 and TRBJ2-3; 11 nucleotides match TRBD2. This CDR3 spans 16 amino acids. Germline CDR1 DFQATT, CDR2 SNEGSKA (reference sequence). Trimming removed 2 bases from V and 4 bases from J; junction bases left unmatched: 8. The DNA of the CDR3 is TGCAGTGCTAGATGGGCTGCTAGCGGGGGGCCAGATACGCAGTATTTT. It encodes CSARWAASGGPDTQYF.

V is TRBV7-3 and J is TRBJ2-5; the D gene is possibly TRBD2 (6 bases). CDR3 size: 13 residues. Germline V gives CDR1 SGHTA, CDR2 FQGTGA. Deletions cut 5 bases from V and 5 bases from J, with 12 bases between. The CDR3 nucleotides are TGTGCCAGCAGCGGGACTCCCGGGGAGACCCAGTACTTC. Its translation: CASSGTPGETQYF.

The chain recombines TRBV24-1 with TRBJ1-2; 9 bases match TRBD1. Per germline, CDR1 KGHDR and CDR2 SFDVKD. There are 15 residues in the CDR3. Losses at the gene ends were 5 bases for V and 5 bases for J; bases not matched to a gene: 8. The CDR3 region has the DNA TGTGCCACCAGTGCTAGACCGACAGGGGGTTATGGCTACACCTTC. The encoded protein is CATSARPTGGYGYTF.

This clonotype has ten or more counts. This chain joins TRBV20-1 and TRBJ2-3; tentative D call: TRBD2 (7 bases). This CDR3 has 15 residues. Per the germline V gene, CDR1 is DFQATT and CDR2 is SNEGSKA (reference sequence). V was shortened by 6 bases and J by 0 bases, with 16 bases between the two germline ends. Here the CDR3 DNA reads TGCAGTGCAACTGCGGGGGCGGGTAGCACAGATACGCAGTATTTT. Protein sequence: CSATAGAGSTDTQYF.

The CDR3 nucleotides read TGTGCCATCAGAAATTCGGGACAGGGAATATACGAGCAGTACTTC. Translation gives CAIRNSGQGIYEQYF. The genes are TRBV10-3 and TRBJ2-7, with 9 bases fitting TRBD1. V lost 6 bases, J lost 4 bases, and 10 bases stayed unmatched. This CDR3 has 15 residues. CDR1 is ENHRY and CDR2 is SYGVKD in the germline V gene.

The chain is built from TRBV10-3 and TRBJ2-1; no firm D call. The CDR3 sequence is 13 residues long. The V end lost 3 bases, the J end lost 13 bases, and 16 bases lay between the germline ends. Germline CDR1 ENHRY, CDR2 SYGVKD. The CDR3 reads CAISDYTVGLQFF. CDR3 DNA: TGTGCCATCAGTGATTACACGGTCGGGTTACAGTTCTTC.

This clonotype was recorded many times. The chain has TRBV20-1 and TRBJ1-1; D may be TRBD1 (5 bases). V shed 6 bases and J shed 0 bases, with 11 bases lying between them. CDR1 and CDR2 from the germline V gene are DFQATT and SNEGSKA (reference sequence). There are 13 residues in the CDR3. The CDR3 DNA follows: TGCAGTGCGCTAGACAGCCTGAACACTGAAGCTTTCTTT. Residues: CSALDSLNTEAFF.

The chain recombines TRBV19 with TRBJ2-7; D remains ambiguous. V was trimmed by 3 bases and J by 3 bases, leaving 9 bases between them. In germline, CDR1 is LNHDA, CDR2 SQIVND (reference sequence). This CDR3 region has 13 residues. The CDR3 sequence is CASSMLPLYEQYF. For the CDR3, the DNA is TGTGCCAGTAGTATGCTCCCCCTCTACGAGCAGTACTTC. Based on the CDR3 plus reference TRBV19 and TRBJ2-7, the full variable domain is DGGITQSPKYLFRKEGQNVTLSCEQNLNHDAMYWYRQDPGQGLRLIYYSQIVNDFQKGDIAEGYSVSREKKESFPLTVTSAQKNPTAFYLCASSMLPLYEQYFGPGTRLTVT.

The V and J genes are TRBV19 and TRBJ1-2; 12 nucleotides align to TRBD1. Germline values: CDR1 LNHDA, CDR2 SQIVND (reference sequence). The CDR3 is made up of 14 amino acids. The V gene end was trimmed by 11 bases and the J gene end by 8 bases; junction bases not matched to a gene: 12. CDR3 amino acids: CAVDVGTGGVGYTF. CDR3 DNA: TGTGCCGTCGACGTTGGGACAGGGGGCGTCGGCTACACCTTC.

This clonotype was counted at least ten times. The chain employs TRBV9 and TRBJ1-2; D ambiguous. The V end lost 3 bases, the J end lost 4 bases, and 4 bases lay between the germline ends. The CDR3 consists of 11 residues. Germline V lookup: CDR1 SGDLS, CDR2 YYNGEE. CDR3 in amino acids: CASSGSYGYTF. The CDR3 region has the DNA TGTGCCAGCAGCGGATCCTATGGCTACACCTTC.

This sequence joins TRBV10-2 and TRBJ2-3; maybe TRBD1 (5 bases). CDR1 is WSHSY, CDR2 SAAADI, per germline. This CDR3 has 13 amino acids. Trimming cost V 6 bases and J 4 bases, with 11 bases left between them. The CDR3 nucleotides are TGCGCCAGCAGCGGTCAGGGCCCAGATACGCAGTATTTT. It yields the protein CASSGQGPDTQYF.

The chain recombines TRBV20-1 with TRBJ1-6; a possible D gene is TRBD1 (5 bases). The germline gives CDR1 DFQATT, CDR2 SNEGSKA (reference sequence). The CDR3 contains 15 residues. The V and J ends lost 6 bases and 7 bases respectively, with 19 bases between them. This chain's CDR3 is CSAKEGSPENSPLHF. CDR3 DNA sequence: TGCAGTGCAAAAGAGGGGTCTCCTGAGAATTCACCCCTCCACTTT.

This clonotype was counted between two and nine times. V is TRBV2 and J is TRBJ2-5; TRBD1 matches at 9 bases. V lost 6 bases, J lost 5 bases, and 7 bases stayed unmatched. Germline-derived CDR1 and CDR2 are SNHLY and FYNNEI. The CDR3 is 14 residues long. DNA for the CDR3: TGTGCCAGCAGCTTACAGGGGGCAGGCGAGACCCAGTACTTC. It codes for CASSLQGAGETQYF.

The J gene is TRBJ2-5, the V gene TRBV24-1, with D possibly TRBD1 on 5 matching bases. CDR3 length: 18 amino acids. The germline V gene has CDR1 KGHDR and CDR2 SFDVKD. Trimming removed 3 bases from V and 4 bases from J, with 23 bases in between. Written as DNA, the CDR3 is TGTGCCACCAGTGATACCAGGGAACTGACCCAGGGCCGAGAGACCCAGTACTTC. It is translated as CATSDTRELTQGRETQYF.

The chain carries TRBV24-1 and TRBJ1-2; D is perhaps TRBD1 (5 bases). The germline V gene has CDR1 KGHDR and CDR2 SFDVKD. The CDR3 is made up of 13 amino acids. V was cut by 9 bases and J by 5 bases, with 15 bases left in between. The CDR3 coding sequence is TGTGCCACCCGGCAGGGTCTGGGGTATGGCTACACCTTC. Protein: CATRQGLGYGYTF.

This chain uses TRBV7-9 with TRBJ2-7; D ambiguous. The V end was cut by 3 bases, the J end by 2 bases, with 11 bases between. CDR3 length: 14 amino acids. Germline V CDR1 and CDR2: SEHNR, FQNEAQ (reference sequence). The CDR3 DNA sequence: TGTGCCAGCAGCTTCCAGGTTAATACCTACGAGCAGTACTTC. Protein sequence: CASSFQVNTYEQYF.

V usage is TRBV7-2 and J usage is TRBJ1-1, with a weak D call TRBD1 (6 bases). The CDR3 length is 15 residues. The V gene's germline CDR1 is SGHTA and CDR2 FQGNSA. The V gene lost 2 bases and the J gene lost 1 base, with 11 bases spanning the gap. The CDR3 DNA reads as TGTGCCAGCAGCTTACTGGGGGCCCGGAACACTGAAGCTTTCTTT. As protein: CASSLLGARNTEAFF.

The chain recombines TRBV19 with TRBJ1-2, with D possibly being TRBD1 (5 bases). The germline gives CDR1 LNHDA, CDR2 SQIVND (reference sequence). The CDR3 loop spans 15 amino acids. The V end was cut by 2 bases, the J end by 3 bases, with 13 bases between. Here the CDR3 DNA reads TGTGCCAGTAGTATACCCGGGGACGCTTACTATGGCTACACCTTC. It yields the protein CASSIPGDAYYGYTF.

The rearrangement uses TRBV7-8 and TRBJ2-5, with D perhaps matching TRBD2 (6 bases). The CDR3 is made up of 17 amino acids. Trimming pared 3 bases from V and 5 bases from J, leaving 22 bases between. The V gene's germline CDR1 is SGHVS and CDR2 FQNEAQ. The CDR3 DNA sequence: TGTGCCAGCAGCTTGAGTAGGAGGGGCCCATCGTCGGAGACCCAGTACTTC. Translating gives CASSLSRRGPSSETQYF. Supplemented by reference TRBV7-8 and TRBJ2-5, the full variable domain reads GAGVSQSPRYKVAKRGQDVALRCDPISGHVSLFWYQQALGQGPEFLTYFQNEAQLDKSGLPSDRFFAERPEGSVSTLKIQRTQQEDSAVYLCASSLSRRGPSSETQYFGPGTRLLVL.

This clonotype was seen a single time. The J gene is TRBJ1-4, the V gene TRBV7-9; tentatively, D is TRBD1 (6 bases). CDR3 length equals 14 residues. Germline lookup yields CDR1 SEHNR and CDR2 FQNEAQ (reference sequence). Trimming left V 5 bases short and J 6 bases short, with 13 bases between. CDR3 protein: CASSTPGADEKLFF. The CDR3 region has the DNA TGTGCCAGCAGCACGCCGGGGGCAGATGAAAAACTGTTTTTT.

The V and J genes are TRBV7-9 and TRBJ2-5, with 10 bases lining up with TRBD1. Germline values: CDR1 SEHNR, CDR2 FQNEAQ (reference sequence). V shed 5 bases, J shed 5 bases, and the junction held 8 bases outside the gene matches. The CDR3 length is 15 residues. The CDR3 is CASSTRDRGRETQYF. The CDR3, as DNA: TGTGCCAGCAGCACCCGGGACAGGGGACGGGAGACCCAGTACTTC.

The V and J genes are TRBV7-9 and TRBJ2-5; TRBD1 matches 8 bases. The germline gives CDR1 SEHNR, CDR2 FQNEAQ (reference sequence). V shed 5 bases, J shed 0 bases, and the junction held 8 bases outside the gene matches. The CDR3 has 16 amino acids. The CDR3 is CASSMPQGAYQETQYF. CDR3 DNA sequence: TGTGCCAGCAGCATGCCTCAGGGGGCCTACCAAGAGACCCAGTACTTC. The full variable domain, rest sourced from reference TRBV7-9 and TRBJ2-5, is DTGVSQNPRHKITKRGQNVTFRCDPISEHNRLYWYRQTLGQGPEFLTYFQNEAQLEKSRLLSDRFSAERPKGSFSTLEIQRTEQGDSAMYLCASSMPQGAYQETQYFGPGTRLLVL.

The rearrangement joins TRBV7-9 to TRBJ2-7; D uncertain. Between the trimmed V and J ends, which lost 4 bases and 3 bases, there was a span of 13 bases. In germline, CDR1 is SEHNR, CDR2 FQNEAQ (reference sequence). CDR3 size: 14 residues. The CDR3 DNA is TGTGCCAGCAGCTCCTCCCGGGCCGGCTACGAGCAGTACTTC. Translated: CASSSSRAGYEQYF.

This clonotype showed up just once. The chain joins TRBV7-9 to TRBJ2-4; maybe TRBD1 (6 bases). CDR1 is SEHNR, CDR2 FQNEAQ, per germline (reference sequence). CDR3 length: 16 residues. Trimming stripped 4 bases from V and 0 bases from J, with 13 bases between. In nucleotides, the CDR3 is TGTGCCAGCAGCTCTACAGGGTCCCAAGCCAAAAACATTCAGTACTTC. Translating it yields CASSSTGSQAKNIQYF.

J is TRBJ1-6 and V is TRBV19; 7 nucleotides agree with TRBD1. The CDR3 has 15 amino acids. In germline, CDR1 is LNHDA, CDR2 SQIVND (reference sequence). J gave up 9 bases and V 4 bases, and 9 bases lay outside the gene matches. The CDR3 sequence is CASSTLGGDSSPLHF. CDR3 bases: TGTGCCAGTAGTACCCTGGGAGGGGACAGTTCACCCCTCCACTTT.

In its sample, this clonotype was seen a few times. V gene TRBV10-3 combines with J gene TRBJ2-7, with D tentatively TRBD1 (6 bases). V dropped 6 bases and J dropped 3 bases, with 15 bases sitting between them. The CDR3 covers 14 residues. Germline CDR1 is ENHRY and CDR2 is SYGVKD. CDR3 bases: TGTGCCATCAGCTCGACAGGCCGCCTCTACGAGCAGTACTTC. Amino acids: CAISSTGRLYEQYF.

This clonotype was seen ten or more times. The chain has TRBV7-9 and TRBJ2-5, with 12 nucleotides matching TRBD1. Per germline, CDR1 SEHNR and CDR2 FQNEAQ (reference sequence). This CDR3 has 16 amino acids. The ends lost 2 bases at V and 7 bases at J; junction bases unmatched: 8. The CDR3 reads CASSLLGQGAVGTQYF. CDR3 DNA: TGTGCCAGCAGCTTACTGGGACAGGGGGCGGTGGGGACCCAGTACTTC.

This clonotype was found many times. The rearrangement links TRBV29-1 to TRBJ2-3; TRBD2 is a possible D gene (7 bases). Germline-derived CDR1 and CDR2 are SQVTM and ANQGSEA. The CDR3 totals 14 residues. Trimming removed 2 bases from V and 6 bases from J, with 15 bases in between. CDR3 sequence (DNA): TGCAGCGTTGAAAGGGCGGGGGCAGGGGATACGCAGTATTTT. Its protein product is CSVERAGAGDTQYF.